This record concerns one TCR beta chain sequence. The CDR3 consists of 19 residues. The ends were cut back, 4 bases at V and 5 bases at J, with 29 bases in the middle. Germline CDR1 and CDR2: MGHRA and YSYEKL. Original data processing: Amplification from reference gene primers served as the basis for estimated nucleated cell counts. Profiled with immunoSEQ multiplex PCR; TCRdb holds only in-frame clones, not every one. D and trimming were read from the DNA, whereas the V and J calls and clone size are those reported in that table. The sample lists 70,000 or so clones; around 80% were seen once. The sample is drawn from a study of blood T cell repertoires in COVID-19. Overall study: The samples span acute and convalescent COVID-19 from the United States, Italy and Spain. In each case, the material was cDNA or gDNA derived from T cells, B-cell-depleted T cells, or PBMCs.

Sample: peripheral blood. This clonotype was sampled from a human donor in a cohort sampled during active COVID-19. The chain couples TRBV4-1 to TRBJ2-5, with D possibly TRBD1 on 6 matching bases. CDR3: CASSPSSIQGSTLRETQYF. The DNA of the CDR3 is TGCGCCAGCAGCCCTAGTAGTATTCAGGGGTCGACCCTCCGGGAGACCCAGTACTTC.